This TCR beta chain appears in the sequencing data of a study of OX40 agonist ivuxolimab in advanced cancers. Notes on the study in general: Expanded clones belonging to CD8+ T cells outnumbered, on average, those of CD4+.

The timepoints at which blood was sampled were baseline, cycle 4 day 1, and cycle 7 day 1. The V and J ends lost 1 base and 4 bases respectively, with 8 bases between them. CDR3 length: 13 amino acids. CDR1 is SEHNR, CDR2 FQNEAQ, per germline (reference sequence). TCRdb keeps only in-frame clones here, not all; method: immunoSEQ multiplex PCR. The sample yields 5,000 to 6,500 clones, 70% seen once. This clone has more than one count but fewer than ten. The antigen is not known. The receptor was derived from an adult with an advanced solid tumor such as melanoma, head and neck, liver or kidney cancer. Sequencing used CD4+ or CD8+ T cells sorted from blood, obtained in a trial of the OX40 agonist ivuxolimab. The V and J genes are TRBV7-9 and TRBJ2-7; D gene uncertain. In nucleotides, the CDR3 is TGTGCCAGCAGCTTAGGAGACGGGTACGAGCAGTACTTC. Amino acid sequence: CASSLGDGYEQYF.